The source of this T cell receptor (beta chain) is a study of blood T cell repertoires in COVID-19. The assay was immunoSEQ multiplex PCR, and TCRdb's table has in-frame clones only and misses some. The sample has fewer than 350,000 clones; 89% are singletons. Input material: peripheral blood. The sequence was obtained from a woman aged 60-70 years with COVID-19, enrolled during active disease.

CDR3 in DNA: TGCGCCAGCAGCTTGGGTTCCGTCGGAAACACCATATATTTT. Its protein product is CASSLGSVGNTIYF. The rearrangement uses TRBV5-1 and TRBJ1-3; D gene uncertain. Trimming cost V 0 bases and J 4 bases, with 8 bases left between them. The germline V gene encodes CDR1 SGHRS and CDR2 YFSETQ. This CDR3 is 14 amino acids long.